This entry is about one T cell receptor (beta chain). Its target is not known. TCRdb's copy holds only in-frame clones and misses some; the assay was immunoSEQ multiplex PCR. The table lists fewer than 85,000 clones, roughly 86% of them singletons. The data belong to a study of OX40 agonist ivuxolimab in advanced cancers. For the study at large: Partial responses were achieved by three patients: one hepatocellular carcinoma, two cutaneous melanoma.

The V end was cut by 2 bases, the J end by 0 bases, with 1 base between. The CDR3 contains 12 residues. CDR1 is KGHSH, CDR2 LQKENI, per germline. Study-wide findings and caveats: Among the nonresponders, some also had low normalized T-cell clonal expansion. Researchers report that CD8+ T cells had, on average, more expanded clones than CD4+.

The sampling schedule covered blood at baseline, cycle 4 day 1, and cycle 7 day 1. V and J are TRBV18 and TRBJ1-1; D call uncertain. Here the sequenced sample was CD4+ or CD8+ T cells sorted from blood, taken in a trial of the OX40 agonist ivuxolimab. The clonotype was recovered from an adult with an advanced solid tumor such as melanoma, head and neck, liver or kidney cancer. The CDR3 reads CASSPMNTEAFF. CDR3 coding DNA: TGTGCCAGCTCACCAATGAACACTGAAGCTTTCTTT.